This T cell receptor beta chain originates from a study of cytomegalovirus exposure and HLA in healthy donors. Findings and caveats of the study: Confirmation in vitro established that a few CMV-associated chains were specific for CMV antigens. Both high specificity and high sensitivity reportedly marked the classifier's diagnosis of cytomegalovirus status.

The V gene lost 0 bases and the J gene lost 8 bases, with 13 bases spanning the gap. Per germline, CDR1 LGHNA and CDR2 YNFKEQ. This CDR3 has 14 residues. This clone was detected a few times. Its target is not known. Healthy donors of bone marrow made up the group. The primer mix had 60 Vbeta and 13 Jbeta primers. Original methodology: The count from a later analysis was 70 million to 85 million unique TCR beta chains, approximately 9.9 million of them shared. Repertoires were generated with immunoSEQ multiplex PCR, while TCRdb's copy carries only in-frame clones and drops some. V and J calls and clone size follow that table, whereas D and trimming were derived from the DNA. Altogether 140,000 or so clones are present, roughly 90% being singletons, with the ten largest covering 0.51%.

The rearrangement uses TRBV4-2 and TRBJ1-2; D remains ambiguous. The sample was PBMCs. The TCR sequence derives from a middle-aged woman in good health and CMV-seronegative. CDR3 sequence (DNA): TGTGCCAGCAGCCAAGATGAGGGCGTAAGGGGCTACACCTTC. Protein product: CASSQDEGVRGYTF.